This record concerns one T cell receptor beta chain sequence. Deletions cut 2 bases from V and 0 bases from J, with 9 bases between. The CDR3 extends over 14 amino acids. The germline gives CDR1 SGHRS, CDR2 YFSETQ. These data come from a study of cytomegalovirus exposure and HLA in healthy donors. Researchers ran the PCR with 60 Vbeta and 13 Jbeta primers. The assay was immunoSEQ multiplex PCR, and TCRdb's table has in-frame clones only and misses some. Of over 150,000 clones listed, more than 70% are singletons. Sequences were obtained from PBMCs. The J gene is TRBJ2-7, the V gene TRBV5-1; no definite D call. The clonotype comes from a woman in her forties in good health and CMV-seropositive. The chain's CDR3 is CASSFFMSSYEQYF. The DNA for the CDR3 is TGCGCCAGCAGCTTCTTTATGAGCTCCTACGAGCAGTACTTC.